The text below deals with one T cell receptor (beta chain). These data belong to a study of T cells in Graves' hyperthyroidism and ophthalmopathy. Losses at the gene ends were 3 bases for V and 8 bases for J; bases not matched to a gene: 9. Per germline, CDR1 SGHVS and CDR2 FQNEAQ. This CDR3 has 16 residues. What was amplified from RNA transcripts were TCR beta CDR3 regions. First-round RT-PCR with HTBI primers amplified the TCR CDR3 region. TCRdb redid the calling of the multiplex PCR reads with MiXCR, one entry per CDR3 protein. This table holds around 600,000 distinct CDR3 sequences, just under 45% found once. Patients were excluded because of uncontrolled infection, other autoimmune disease, pregnancy or lactation. The study based diagnoses on clinical symptoms, serum thyroxine and TRAb, thyroid ultrasound and orbital computed tomography.

The V call is TRBV7-8, the J call TRBJ1-4, with 10 bases fitting TRBD1. The specimen sequenced was peripheral blood or thyroid tissue (not recorded which). The sequence was collected from an adult man with Graves' disease, either hyperthyroidism or ophthalmopathy (not recorded which). The CDR3 sequence: CASSFGQGGINEKLFF. The CDR3 region has the DNA TGTGCCAGCAGCTTCGGACAGGGGGGAATTAACGAAAAACTGTTTTTT.